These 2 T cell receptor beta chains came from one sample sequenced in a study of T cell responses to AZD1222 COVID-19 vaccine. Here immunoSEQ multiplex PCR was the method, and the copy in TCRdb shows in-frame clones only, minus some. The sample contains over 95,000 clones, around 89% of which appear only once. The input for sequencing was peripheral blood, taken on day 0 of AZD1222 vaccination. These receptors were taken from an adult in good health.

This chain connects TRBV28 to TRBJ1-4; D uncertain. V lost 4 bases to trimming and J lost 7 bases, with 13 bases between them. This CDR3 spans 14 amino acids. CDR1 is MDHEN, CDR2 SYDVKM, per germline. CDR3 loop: CASSSPGRTEKLFF. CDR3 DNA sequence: TGTGCCAGCAGTTCCCCGGGAAGGACTGAAAAACTGTTTTTT.

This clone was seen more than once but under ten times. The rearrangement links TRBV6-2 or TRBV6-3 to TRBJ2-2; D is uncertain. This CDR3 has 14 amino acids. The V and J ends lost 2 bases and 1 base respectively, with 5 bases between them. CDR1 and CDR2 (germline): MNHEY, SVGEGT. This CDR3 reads CASSYDLNTGELFF. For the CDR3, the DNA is TGTGCCAGCAGTTACGACCTGAACACCGGGGAGCTGTTTTTT.